This is a list of T cell receptor beta chains from one sample in a study of tumor-infiltrating lymphocytes in primary liver carcinoma. MiXCR, applied by TCRdb to the multiplex PCR reads, yields one record per CDR3 protein. The repertoire holds roughly 25,000 distinct CDR3 sequences, with around 84% as singletons. Sequencing input: liver tumor tissue from sampling region 3. All receptors come from a man aged 35 to 55 with primary liver carcinoma and hepatitis B virus infection. Each CDR3 is given with its conserved first and last residue. The order of the fields is D gene, clone size, J gene, V gene, CDR3 DNA, CDR3 protein. A D gene is named only where the DNA matches it firmly. Clone size is not always given. Where it is, it says once, few, many or a class for expanded clones.

d_call: .; clone_size: .; j_call: TRBJ2-2; v_call: TRBV7-9; cdr3_nt: TGTGCCAGCAGTTTATTCCAGGGGACCGGGGAGCTGTTTTTT; cdr3_aa: CASSLFQGTGELFF
d_call: .; clone_size: .; j_call: TRBJ2-1; v_call: TRBV5-4; cdr3_nt: TGTGCCAGCAGCTACAGGACTAACGGGAGCAATGAGCAGTTCTTC; cdr3_aa: CASSYRTNGSNEQFF
d_call: TRBD1; clone_size: .; j_call: TRBJ2-7; v_call: TRBV12-3/TRBV12-4; cdr3_nt: TGTGCTAGCAGTTTAGGGCAGGGGGCCAACTACAAGCAGTACTTC; cdr3_aa: CASSLGQGANYKQYF
d_call: .; clone_size: .; j_call: TRBJ1-1; v_call: TRBV6-2/TRBV6-3; cdr3_nt: TGTGCCGACAGTTTCCCAGAGCTGAACACCGAAGCTTTCTTT; cdr3_aa: CADSFPELNTEAFF
d_call: .; clone_size: .; j_call: TRBJ1-5; v_call: TRBV10-2; cdr3_nt: TGCGTCAGCAGTGGGTCAGATACGCAGCATTTT; cdr3_aa: CVSSGSDTQHF
d_call: TRBD2; clone_size: .; j_call: TRBJ2-1; v_call: TRBV12-3/TRBV12-4; cdr3_nt: TGTGCCAGCACTTGGACTAGCGGGAGGGCCTCCTACAATGAGCAGTTCTTC; cdr3_aa: CASTWTSGRASYNEQFF
d_call: .; clone_size: few; j_call: TRBJ2-5; v_call: TRBV11-2; cdr3_nt: TGTACCAGCAGCCAAACCCCTGGTGGGGGGAAAAAGACCCAGTACTTC; cdr3_aa: CTSSQTPGGGKKTQYF
d_call: TRBD2; clone_size: .; j_call: TRBJ2-7; v_call: TRBV4-1; cdr3_nt: TGCGCCAGCAGCCATTCCCTAGCGGAGCCATTTGACGAGCAGTACTTC; cdr3_aa: CASSHSLAEPFDEQYF
d_call: TRBD2; clone_size: once; j_call: TRBJ2-5; v_call: TRBV14; cdr3_nt: TGTGCGGGCAGCCGCACCGGGACTAGCGTTCCTTACTTC; cdr3_aa: CAGSRTGTSVPYF
d_call: .; clone_size: .; j_call: TRBJ2-7; v_call: TRBV4-3; cdr3_nt: TGCGCCTGCAGCCAAGATCTGGAGACTCCCTACAAGCAGTACTTC; cdr3_aa: CACSQDLETPYKQYF
d_call: .; clone_size: .; j_call: TRBJ2-2; v_call: TRBV10-3; cdr3_nt: TGTGCCATCAATGTGATCGCGAACACCAGGGAGCTGTTTTTT; cdr3_aa: CAINVIANTRELFF
d_call: .; clone_size: .; j_call: TRBJ2-1; v_call: TRBV11-2; cdr3_nt: TGTGCCAGCAGCTTATACCCGCTACTTGGTGAGCAATTCTTC; cdr3_aa: CASSLYPLLGEQFF
d_call: .; clone_size: .; j_call: TRBJ2-2; v_call: TRBV5-4; cdr3_nt: TGTGCCAACAGGATTGCCGGCACCGGGGAGCTGTTTTTT; cdr3_aa: CANRIAGTGELFF
d_call: TRBD1; clone_size: .; j_call: TRBJ1-2; v_call: TRBV12-3/TRBV12-4; cdr3_nt: TGTGCCAGCAGTTTGGGGACAGAGGTAGGGTATGGCTACGCCTTC; cdr3_aa: CASSLGTEVGYGYAF
d_call: .; clone_size: many; j_call: TRBJ2-7; v_call: TRBV7-8; cdr3_nt: TGTGCCAGCAGCTTTGGGGTCTCCTACGAGCAGTACTTC; cdr3_aa: CASSFGVSYEQYF
d_call: .; clone_size: .; j_call: TRBJ2-1; v_call: TRBV12-3/TRBV12-4; cdr3_nt: TGTGCCAGCAGCCGCACCGCTGGAAACCATTACGATGAGCAGTTCTTC; cdr3_aa: CASSRTAGNHYDEQFF
d_call: TRBD1; clone_size: .; j_call: TRBJ1-1; v_call: TRBV11-2; cdr3_nt: TGTGCCAGCAGCGCTCGGGACAGGGGGTGCACGAGGTGGAGTAACACTGAAGTTTTCTTT; cdr3_aa: CASSARDRGCTRWSNTEVFF
d_call: TRBD1; clone_size: .; j_call: TRBJ2-7; v_call: TRBV12-3/TRBV12-4; cdr3_nt: TGTGCCAGCAGTTTAGGACAGGGGACCAAGTACGAGCAGTATTTC; cdr3_aa: CASSLGQGTKYEQYF
d_call: .; clone_size: .; j_call: TRBJ2-7; v_call: TRBV12-3/TRBV12-4; cdr3_nt: TGTGTCAGCAGTTTAGTGATCGGGGGTGGCGAGCAGTACTTC; cdr3_aa: CVSSLVIGGGEQYF
d_call: .; clone_size: .; j_call: TRBJ2-3; v_call: TRBV11-2; cdr3_nt: TGTGCCAGTAGCCTGGGACTGCCCACAGATACGCACTATTTT; cdr3_aa: CASSLGLPTDTHYF
d_call: .; clone_size: .; j_call: TRBJ2-1; v_call: TRBV4-2; cdr3_nt: TGTGCCAGCAGCCAAGAGAGGATTAGCTGGATTGAGTTCTTC; cdr3_aa: CASSQERISWIEFF
d_call: TRBD2; clone_size: many; j_call: TRBJ2-1; v_call: TRBV5-1; cdr3_nt: TGCGCCAGCAGCTTGTGGCTAGCGGAATACAATGAGCAGTTCTTC; cdr3_aa: CASSLWLAEYNEQFF
d_call: .; clone_size: .; j_call: TRBJ2-7; v_call: TRBV12-3/TRBV12-4; cdr3_nt: TGTGCCAGTAGTATCGGGATAGGGGACCCCTACGAGCAGTACTTC; cdr3_aa: CASSIGIGDPYEQYF
d_call: .; clone_size: .; j_call: TRBJ1-5; v_call: TRBV24-1; cdr3_nt: TGTGCTACCAGTGTAGGAGATCAGCCCCATCATTTT; cdr3_aa: CATSVGDQPHHF
d_call: TRBD1; clone_size: .; j_call: TRBJ2-2; v_call: TRBV4-1; cdr3_nt: TGCGCCAGTAACGATCTGAACAGGGGGCTAACCGGGGAGCTGTTTTTT; cdr3_aa: CASNDLNRGLTGELFF
d_call: TRBD1; clone_size: .; j_call: TRBJ2-5; v_call: TRBV11-3; cdr3_nt: TGTGCCAGCGGCCCCGGGACAGCACATGGTACCCTGTACTTC; cdr3_aa: CASGPGTAHGTLYF
d_call: .; clone_size: few; j_call: TRBJ2-3; v_call: TRBV6-1; cdr3_nt: TGTGCCAACTCAATCGGGATAGATACGCAGTATTTT; cdr3_aa: CANSIGIDTQYF
d_call: .; clone_size: .; j_call: TRBJ2-3; v_call: TRBV25-1; cdr3_nt: TGTGCCAGCAGTGATGTCTTTCGCATAGATACGCGGTATTTT; cdr3_aa: CASSDVFRIDTRYF
d_call: .; clone_size: .; j_call: TRBJ2-3; v_call: TRBV28; cdr3_nt: TGTGCCAGCAGTTTAACCGCCCCCTCGGGGCAGCCCCAGTATTTT; cdr3_aa: CASSLTAPSGQPQYF
d_call: TRBD2; clone_size: .; j_call: TRBJ2-1; v_call: TRBV11-2; cdr3_nt: TGCGCCAGCAGCTTAGTGTCTAGCGGGTGCAATGAGCAGTTCTTC; cdr3_aa: CASSLVSSGCNEQFF
d_call: .; clone_size: .; j_call: TRBJ2-3; v_call: TRBV5-1; cdr3_nt: TGCCCCAGCAGAGACGCAGGGCCAGGTACGCAGTATTTT; cdr3_aa: CPSRDAGPGTQYF
d_call: .; clone_size: .; j_call: TRBJ2-2; v_call: TRBV11-2; cdr3_nt: TGTGCCAGAGGCTTAGCATTAGGAGAGGCGAACACCAGGGAGCTGTTTTTT; cdr3_aa: CARGLALGEANTRELFF
d_call: .; clone_size: .; j_call: TRBJ1-2; v_call: TRBV5-1; cdr3_nt: TGTGCCAGCAGTTCGACTAACGCTATCGGCTGCACCTTC; cdr3_aa: CASSSTNAIGCTF